Listed here is a single T cell receptor (beta chain). What it recognizes is unknown. Naive CD8 isolation took CD45RO-negative cells positively selected for CCR7 and excluded terminally differentiated effector memory CD45RA+ cells. Recent acute infections and vaccinations were absent in the healthy HIV-negative adult donors. The data were taken from a study of shared clonotypes between healthy human individuals. Study summary: Each donor's CD8 memory used one plate, CD8 naive two, each CD4 subset three.

Produced via immunoSEQ multiplex PCR; TCRdb's table is partial and in-frame only. The sample consists of over 2,000,000 clones, around 93% of them appearing once. Findings of the study overall: Naive subsets typically showed greater estimated richness than memory subsets. Naive CD4 clonotype sharing across a few donors was approximately 5%.

V was cut by 4 bases and J by 3 bases, with 9 bases left in between. The germline gives CDR1 MGHDK, CDR2 SYGVNS. This CDR3 spans 13 amino acids. The sequence was collected from a young man in good health. Some clones in this sample may be carry-over from other donors' samples. The gene calls are TRBV25-1 and TRBJ2-5, with D possibly TRBD1 on 5 matching bases. The sequencing sample was made of naive CD8+ T cells from PBMCs. The DNA for the CDR3 is TGTGCCAGCAGTGGTACCAGGGAAGAGACCCAGTACTTC. It encodes CASSGTREETQYF.